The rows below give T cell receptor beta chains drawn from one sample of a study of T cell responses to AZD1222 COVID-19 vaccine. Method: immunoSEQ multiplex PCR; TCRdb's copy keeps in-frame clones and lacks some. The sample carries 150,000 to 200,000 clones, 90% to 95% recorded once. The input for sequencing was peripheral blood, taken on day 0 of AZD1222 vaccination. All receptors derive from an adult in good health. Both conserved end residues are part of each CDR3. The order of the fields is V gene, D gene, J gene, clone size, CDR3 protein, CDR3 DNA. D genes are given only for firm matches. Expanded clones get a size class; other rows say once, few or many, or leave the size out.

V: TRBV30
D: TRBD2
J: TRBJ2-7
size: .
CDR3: CAWSGLLRESYEQYF
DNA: TGTGCCTGGAGTGGATTATTGCGGGAGTCCTACGAGCAGTACTTC

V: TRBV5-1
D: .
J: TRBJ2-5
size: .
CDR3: CASSVGETQYF
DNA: TGCGCCAGCAGTGTCGGGGAGACCCAGTACTTC

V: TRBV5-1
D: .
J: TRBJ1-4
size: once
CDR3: CASSPGGGINEKLFF
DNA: TGCGCCAGCAGCCCCGGCGGGGGGATTAATGAAAAACTGTTTTTT

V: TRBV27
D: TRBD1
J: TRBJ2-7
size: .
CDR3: CASSFFPPTGQGYEQYF
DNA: TGTGCCAGCAGTTTTTTCCCCCCGACGGGACAGGGCTACGAGCAGTACTTC

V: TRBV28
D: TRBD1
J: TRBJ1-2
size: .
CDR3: CASSIRQQGALAPRF
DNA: TGTGCCAGCAGTATCCGCCAACAGGGGGCACTTGCTCCCCGGTTC

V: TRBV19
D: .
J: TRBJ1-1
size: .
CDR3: CASSSSPEAFF
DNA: TGTGCCAGTAGTTCTTCTCCCGAAGCTTTCTTT

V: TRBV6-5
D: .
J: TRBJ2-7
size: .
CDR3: CASTPNSYEQYF
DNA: TGTGCCAGCACCCCTAATTCCTACGAGCAGTACTTC

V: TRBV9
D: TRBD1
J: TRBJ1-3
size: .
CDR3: CASSPTGGRGNTIYF
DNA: TGTGCCAGCAGCCCCACAGGGGGGCGAGGAAACACCATATATTTT

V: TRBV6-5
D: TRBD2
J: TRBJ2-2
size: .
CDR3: CASRLGGPTGELFF
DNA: TGTGCCAGCAGGCTGGGAGGGCCGACCGGGGAGCTGTTTTTT

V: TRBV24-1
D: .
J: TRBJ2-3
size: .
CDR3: CATSTTRGSPDTQYF
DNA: TGTGCCACCAGTACAACCCGAGGCAGCCCAGATACGCAGTATTTT

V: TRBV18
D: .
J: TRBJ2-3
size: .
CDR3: CASSHPPTDTQYF
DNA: TGTGCCAGCTCACACCCCCCCACAGATACGCAGTATTTT

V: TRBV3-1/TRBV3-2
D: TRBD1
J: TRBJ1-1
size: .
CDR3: CASSQVGTWAGGPEAFF
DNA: TGTGCCAGCAGCCAAGTGGGGACTTGGGCAGGGGGTCCTGAAGCTTTCTTT

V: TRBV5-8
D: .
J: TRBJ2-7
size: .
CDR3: CASSLLVYEQYF
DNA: TGTGCCAGCAGCTTGCTGGTGTACGAGCAGTACTTC

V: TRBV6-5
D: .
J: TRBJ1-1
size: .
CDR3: CASCYGQSEAFF
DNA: TGTGCCAGCTGTTACGGACAGTCTGAAGCTTTCTTT

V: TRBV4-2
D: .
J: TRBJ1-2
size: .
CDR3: CASSQGPENYGYTF
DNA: TGTGCCAGCAGCCAAGGTCCAGAGAACTATGGCTACACCTTC

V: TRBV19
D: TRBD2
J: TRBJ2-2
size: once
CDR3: CASSRGLAGGVNTGELFF
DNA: TGTGCCAGTAGCCGTGGGCTAGCGGGAGGAGTAAACACCGGGGAGCTGTTTTTT

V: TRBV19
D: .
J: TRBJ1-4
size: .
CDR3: CASSPRTGGTNEKLFF
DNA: TGTGCCAGTAGTCCTCGGACGGGGGGGACTAATGAAAAACTGTTTTTT

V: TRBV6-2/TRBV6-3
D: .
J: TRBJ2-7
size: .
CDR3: CASSSQRTPYEQYF
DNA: TGTGCCAGCAGTTCCCAGCGGACCCCCTACGAGCAGTACTTC

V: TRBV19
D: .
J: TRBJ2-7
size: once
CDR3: CASSIQGSYEQYF
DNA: TGTGCCAGTAGTATTCAGGGATCCTACGAGCAGTACTTC

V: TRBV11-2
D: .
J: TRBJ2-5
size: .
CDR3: CASSLRTGKETQYF
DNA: TGTGCCAGCAGCTTAAGGACGGGGAAAGAGACCCAGTACTTC

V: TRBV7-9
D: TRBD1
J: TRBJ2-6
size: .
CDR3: CASGGRQGVYAGANVLTF
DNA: TGTGCCAGCGGGGGCCGACAGGGGGTATATGCTGGGGCCAACGTCCTGACTTTC

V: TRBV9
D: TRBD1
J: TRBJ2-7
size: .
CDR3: CASSEGARTAPYEQYF
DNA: TGTGCCAGCAGCGAGGGGGCAAGGACTGCGCCCTACGAGCAGTACTTC

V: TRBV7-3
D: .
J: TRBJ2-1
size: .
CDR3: CASSEAGTSYNEQFF
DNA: TGTGCCAGCAGCGAAGCCGGGACATCCTACAATGAGCAGTTCTTC

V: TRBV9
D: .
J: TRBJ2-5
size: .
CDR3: CASSVGPSQGTQYF
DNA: TGTGCCAGCAGCGTAGGACCCTCCCAGGGGACCCAGTACTTC

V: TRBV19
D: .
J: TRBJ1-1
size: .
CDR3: CASSSDRNTEAFF
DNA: TGTGCCAGTAGCTCGGACAGGAACACTGAAGCTTTCTTT

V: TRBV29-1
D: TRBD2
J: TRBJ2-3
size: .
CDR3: CSGRLAIMNTQYF
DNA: TGCAGCGGGAGACTAGCGATCATGAATACGCAGTATTTT

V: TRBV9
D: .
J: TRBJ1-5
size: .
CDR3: CASSVGGSSNQPQHF
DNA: TGTGCCAGCAGCGTAGGGGGGAGTTCCAATCAGCCCCAGCATTTT

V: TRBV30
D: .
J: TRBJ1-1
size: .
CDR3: CASQGDTEAFF
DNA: TGTGCCTCACAAGGGGACACTGAAGCTTTCTTT

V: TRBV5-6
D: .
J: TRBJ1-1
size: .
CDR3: CASSLFPNEDGFF
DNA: TGTGCCAGCAGCTTGTTCCCCAATGAGGACGGTTTCTTT